The 19 T cell receptor beta chains reported below all come from one sample, sequenced in a study of blood T cells in healthy people across ages. Primers used in a second PCR of about 7 to 12 cycles were a sample-barcoded 5' primer and a J-beta primer mix. A single record per CDR3 protein comes from TCRdb applying MiXCR to the 5' RACE reads. Of under 950,000 distinct CDR3 sequences in the sample, roughly 20% were seen once. The sample taken for sequencing was blood. The source is a man in his 70s in good health.

Only a few counts were recorded for this clonotype. Written as DNA, the CDR3 is TGTGCGTCCGGCGGGGGGTCTAGCACAGATACGCAGTATTTT. This translates into CASGGGSSTDTQYF. The rearrangement links TRBV6-6 to TRBJ2-3; TRBD2 matches at 8 bases. CDR3 length: 14 amino acids. Germline values: CDR1 MNHNY, CDR2 SVGAGI (reference sequence).

The rearrangement uses TRBV21-1 and TRBJ2-5; TRBD2 is the table's D call and was not checked against the DNA. TRBV21-1 is a listed pseudogene. This CDR3 has 16 residues. The CDR3 DNA is TGTGCCAGCAAGCACGCGGGTGATCCTCTCCAAGAGACCCAGTACTTC. It codes for CASKHAGDPLQETQYF.

CDR3 in amino acids: CASSSTGQGAHEQFF. The DNA of the CDR3 is TGTGCCAGCAGCTCGACCGGACAGGGGGCTCATGAGCAGTTCTTC. The V call is TRBV7-9, the J call TRBJ2-5, with TRBD1 identical over 11 bases. Matching the DNA end better, TRBJ2-1 makes the J call doubtful. Germline assignment: CDR1 SEHNR and CDR2 FQNEAQ (reference sequence). The CDR3 runs 15 residues.

The gene calls are TRBV28 and TRBJ1-1; 11 bases map to TRBD1. The CDR3 covers 15 residues. Germline CDR1 is MDHEN and CDR2 is SYDVKM. V was clipped by 5 bases and J by 3 bases; unmatched bases: 5. CDR3 sequence reads: CASSVPGQGDTEAFF. CDR3 in DNA: TGTGCCAGCAGTGTACCGGGACAGGGGGACACTGAAGCTTTCTTT.

This chain connects TRBV5-1 to TRBJ1-2, with 8 nucleotides matching TRBD1. J was trimmed by 4 bases and V by 1 base; bases with no gene match: 6. This CDR3 comprises 15 residues. Germline lookup yields CDR1 SGHRS and CDR2 YFSETQ. The CDR3 protein is CASSLSGGTSYGYTF. The DNA for the CDR3 is TGCGCCAGCAGCTTGTCAGGGGGCACTAGCTATGGCTACACCTTC. The whole variable domain, filled in from reference TRBV5-1 and TRBJ1-2, reads KAGVTQTPRYLIKTRGQQVTLSCSPISGHRSVSWYQQTPGQGLQFLFEYFSETQRNKGNFPGRFSGRQFSNSRSEMNVSTLELGDSALYLCASSLSGGTSYGYTFGSGTRLTVV.

This clonotype showed up just a few times. The chain carries TRBV25-1 and TRBJ1-5; D not certain. CDR3 length: 15 residues. Trimming removed 3 bases at V and 1 base at J, with 10 bases between. Per the germline V gene, CDR1 is MGHDK and CDR2 is SYGVNS. The CDR3 DNA reads as TGTGCCAGCAGTGACTCTGCAGGAAGCAATCAGCCCCAGCATTTT. It yields the protein CASSDSAGSNQPQHF.

This clonotype occurred a few times. This chain uses TRBV7-2 with TRBJ1-5, with 8 bases fitting TRBD1. The CDR3 spans 15 residues. CDR1 and CDR2 (germline): SGHTA, FQGNSA. V was clipped by 5 bases and J by 6 bases; unmatched bases: 9. CDR3 DNA: TGTGCCAGCAGCCTCGGACAGGGTGTGGGTCAGCCCCAGCATTTT. It yields the protein CASSLGQGVGQPQHF.

A single count supports this clonotype. The chain links TRBV29-1 to TRBJ2-3, with TRBD1 as a possible D gene (5 bases). Germline V gene lookup returns CDR1 SQVTM and CDR2 ANQGSEA. This CDR3 is 12 amino acids long. The V end was cut by 4 bases, the J end by 3 bases, with 8 bases between. CDR3 DNA sequence: TGCAGCGTTGCCAGGGTGACAGATACGCAGTATTTT. Protein: CSVARVTDTQYF.

This clonotype has only a few counts. This sequence joins TRBV5-1 and TRBJ2-3; 9 positions match TRBD2. V shed 4 bases and J 3 bases; nucleotides not matched to a gene: 9. This CDR3 has 16 amino acids. Germline loops: CDR1 SGHRS, CDR2 YFSETQ. The CDR3 loop reads CASSPLLAGPTDTQYF. CDR3 DNA sequence: TGCGCCAGCAGCCCGTTGCTAGCGGGGCCTACAGATACGCAGTATTTT.

This clonotype was seen a handful of times. The gene calls are TRBV6-6 and TRBJ1-3; 8 bases line up with TRBD1. The J segment lost 4 bases and the V segment lost 6 bases, leaving 8 bases of the junction unmatched. This CDR3 has 15 amino acids. CDR1 and CDR2 from the germline V gene are MNHNY and SVGAGI (reference sequence). CDR3 in amino acids: CASRRQGYSGNTIYF. The CDR3 DNA reads TGTGCCAGCAGGAGACAGGGGTACTCAGGAAACACCATATATTTT.

The chain joins TRBV25-1 to TRBJ1-4; 7 nucleotides agree with TRBD1. CDR1 is MGHDK and CDR2 is SYGVNS in the germline V gene. This CDR3 comprises 15 residues. With 2 bases clipped from V and 8 bases from J, the junction kept 8 bases outside the gene matches. The CDR3 sequence is CASSETGVGLEKLFF. The CDR3 DNA follows: TGTGCCAGCAGTGAAACAGGGGTGGGGCTCGAAAAACTGTTTTTT.

Only a few counts were recorded for this clonotype. The chain has TRBV28 and TRBJ2-1, with D maybe TRBD2 (6 bases). Trimming took 4 bases from V and 0 from J, leaving 10 bases between them. This CDR3 has 15 residues. Germline V gene lookup returns CDR1 MDHEN and CDR2 SYDVKM. The CDR3 region has the DNA TGTGCCAGCAGTTGGGGGGTGGACTCCTACAATGAGCAGTTCTTC. Protein: CASSWGVDSYNEQFF.

This chain joins TRBV7-9 and TRBJ1-2, with D possibly TRBD1 on 6 matching bases. The CDR3 length is 13 residues. The V gene lost 5 bases and the J gene lost 7 bases, with 14 bases spanning the gap. Looked up from germline, CDR1 is SEHNR and CDR2 is FQNEAQ (reference sequence). The CDR3 is CASSIDRTRGYTF. The CDR3 region has the DNA TGTGCCAGCAGCATCGACAGGACTCGTGGCTACACCTTC.

This clonotype was seen many times. The rearrangement uses TRBV5-1 and TRBJ1-4; 7 nucleotides agree with TRBD1. The V segment lost 3 bases and the J segment 6 bases; nucleotides outside the gene matches: 5. CDR1 and CDR2 (germline): SGHRS, YFSETQ. The CDR3 runs 14 residues. The CDR3 spells CASSWTGTDEKLFF. DNA of the CDR3: TGCGCCAGCAGCTGGACAGGAACGGATGAAAAACTGTTTTTT.

V is TRBV12-3 or TRBV12-4 and J is TRBJ2-7; 8 bases fit TRBD1. V lost 1 base, J lost 5 bases, and 4 bases stayed unmatched. This CDR3 has 14 residues. In DNA, the CDR3 is TGTGCCAGCAGTTTAGTGACAGGGGCCCACGAGCAGTACTTC. It encodes CASSLVTGAHEQYF.

This clonotype was picked up a small number of times. V is TRBV12-3 or TRBV12-4 and J is TRBJ2-3; D is ambiguous. The CDR3 is 13 residues long. The ends were cut back, 8 bases at V and 5 bases at J, with 14 bases in the middle. The CDR3 DNA reads TGTGCCAGCCACCTATCCTACCAAGATACGCAGTATTTT. Protein product: CASHLSYQDTQYF.

V gene TRBV7-6 combines with J gene TRBJ1-4; 7 positions agree with TRBD1. V lost 7 bases to trimming and J lost 3 bases; unmatched junction nucleotides: 8. This CDR3 spans 15 amino acids. Per the germline V gene, CDR1 is SGHVS and CDR2 is FNYEAQ. CDR3 residues: CASTRIRGPNEKLFF. The CDR3 DNA is TGTGCCAGCACCCGTATTAGGGGGCCTAATGAAAAACTGTTTTTT.

There are a few counts of this clonotype. The chain recombines TRBV25-1 with TRBJ2-1; weak D call: TRBD2 (6 bases). CDR1 is MGHDK and CDR2 is SYGVNS in the germline V gene. The CDR3 consists of 15 residues. The germline V and J ends were trimmed by 4 bases and 5 bases, with 15 bases remaining between them. In DNA form, the CDR3 reads TGTGCCAGCAGTGTTGGGGGAGGCCAAGACAATGAGCAGTTCTTC. Translation gives CASSVGGGQDNEQFF.

The V and J genes are TRBV20-1 and TRBJ2-1; 7 nucleotides align to TRBD2. Trimming removed 5 bases from V and 0 bases from J; junction bases left unmatched: 10. The length of the CDR3 is 16 residues. Per germline, CDR1 DFQATT and CDR2 SNEGSKA (reference sequence). The CDR3 spells CSAPLGLAASYNEQFF. CDR3 nucleotide sequence: TGCAGTGCTCCCCTTGGGCTAGCGGCCTCCTACAATGAGCAGTTCTTC.